This paragraph covers one T cell receptor beta chain sequence. The CDR3 extends over 14 amino acids. CDR1 and CDR2 (germline): LNHDA, SQIVND (reference sequence). V gave up 5 bases and J gave up 4 bases; unmatched junction bases: 5. The data belong to a study of shared clonotypes between healthy human individuals. Some clones are missing from TCRdb's copy, which holds only in-frame ones; the method was immunoSEQ multiplex PCR. Of 450,000 to 500,000 clones in the sample, approximately 80% were seen once. Material: PBMCs. The clonotype comes from a woman aged 40-49 years in good health. Some clones in this sample may be carry-over from other donors' samples. The rearrangement links TRBV19 to TRBJ2-3; 8 positions agree with TRBD2. CDR3 nucleotide sequence: TGTGCCAGTAGTCCAAGCGGGAGTGCAGATACGCAGTATTTT. This codes for CASSPSGSADTQYF.